The 18 T cell receptor beta chains reported below all come from one sample, sequenced in a study of blood T cell repertoires in COVID-19. Libraries were prepared by immunoSEQ multiplex PCR; TCRdb keeps only in-frame clonotypes and omits some of them. The sample holds over 150,000 clones; 75% to 90% are singletons and the top ten take 6.2%. Sequencing was carried out using PBMCs or T cells enriched from blood (not recorded which). The receptor set was obtained from a man aged 40-49 years who had recovered from COVID-19.

In its sample, this clone was seen a few times. The chain joins TRBV10-3 to TRBJ2-7; D possibly corresponds to TRBD2 (5 bases). Germline V gene lookup returns CDR1 ENHRY and CDR2 SYGVKD. The CDR3 covers 15 residues. Trimming pared 0 bases from V and 2 bases from J, leaving 11 bases between. The CDR3 coding sequence is TGTGCCATCAGTGAGTCTAGCGACACCACCTACGAGCAGTACTTC. Amino acids: CAISESSDTTYEQYF.

This clone was seen just once. The chain carries TRBV29-1 and TRBJ2-2, with D unresolved. Trimming removed 4 bases at V and 0 bases at J, with 12 bases between. The CDR3 is made up of 15 amino acids. The germline CDR1 and CDR2 sequences are SQVTM and ANQGSEA. CDR3 loop: CSVALTSSNTGELFF. The CDR3 DNA reads as TGCAGCGTTGCATTGACATCCTCGAACACCGGGGAGCTGTTTTTT.

The V call is TRBV5-1, the J call TRBJ1-3, with D possibly being TRBD1 (6 bases). Germline loops: CDR1 SGHRS, CDR2 YFSETQ. V was cut by 3 bases and J by 0 bases, with 13 bases left in between. The CDR3 has 16 residues. The CDR3 coding sequence is TGCGCCAGCAGCTCACGGACAGAGCACTCTGGAAACACCATATATTTT. Translating it yields CASSSRTEHSGNTIYF.

The chain combines TRBV6-1 with TRBJ2-7; no definite D call. Germline lookup yields CDR1 MNHNS and CDR2 SASEGT. This CDR3 contains 14 residues. V was cut by 2 bases and J by 3 bases, with 11 bases left in between. The CDR3 region has the DNA TGTGCCAGCAGTGAAACTTCGATTCTCTACGAGCAGTACTTC. Translating gives CASSETSILYEQYF.

The chain employs TRBV29-1 and TRBJ1-1, with D possibly matching TRBD1 (5 bases). Per the germline V gene, CDR1 is SQVTM and CDR2 is ANQGSEA. The CDR3 covers 13 residues. The chain's CDR3 is CSAVGGGSTEAFF. In DNA, the CDR3 is TGCAGTGCTGTCGGGGGGGGGAGCACTGAAGCTTTCTTT.

The chain has TRBV27 and TRBJ1-2; 8 nucleotides agree with TRBD1. This CDR3 spans 13 amino acids. Trimming took 4 bases from V and 8 from J; bases not matched to a gene: 6. Per germline, CDR1 MNHEY and CDR2 SMNVEV (reference sequence). The CDR3 nucleotides read TGTGCCAGCAGTTCCGGACAGGGATGGGGCTACACCTTC. As protein: CASSSGQGWGYTF.

V is TRBV11-2 and J is TRBJ1-4; TRBD1 matches 7 bases. Trimming at V came to 2 bases and at J to 5 bases, leaving 8 bases not matched to a gene. The CDR3 covers 16 residues. The germline V gene encodes CDR1 SGHAT and CDR2 FQNNGV. The CDR3 nucleotides read TGTGCCAGCAGCTTAAGGGGTGGGACAGAGAATGAAAAACTGTTTTTT. Its protein is CASSLRGGTENEKLFF.

The chain is built from TRBV5-6 and TRBJ1-1; tentatively, D is TRBD1 (6 bases). The CDR3 length is 14 residues. The V gene's germline CDR1 is SGHDT and CDR2 YYEEEE. Trimming took off 4 bases at V and 3 bases at J, with 13 bases between the two ends. The CDR3 DNA reads TGTGCCAGCAGCCTTCCTGGGGGCCACACTGAAGCTTTCTTT. Its translation: CASSLPGGHTEAFF.

The chain joins TRBV3-1 (or the pseudogene TRBV3-2) to TRBJ2-7; the D is unclear. The V gene lost 6 bases and the J gene lost 7 bases, with 13 bases spanning the gap. CDR3 length equals 12 residues. Germline CDR1 LGHDT, CDR2 YNNKEL (reference sequence). CDR3 residues: CASSHSKEEQYF. In DNA form, the CDR3 reads TGTGCCAGCAGTCACTCAAAGGAGGAGCAGTACTTC.

The chain uses TRBV19 and TRBJ1-1; possibly TRBD1 for D (6 bases). This CDR3 has 15 residues. Germline V gene lookup returns CDR1 LNHDA and CDR2 SQIVND (reference sequence). Deletions cut 2 bases from V and 3 bases from J, with 13 bases between. The CDR3 here is CASSIMGAGYTEAFF. CDR3 nucleotide sequence: TGTGCCAGTAGTATAATGGGGGCTGGGTACACTGAAGCTTTCTTT.

This clone was recorded once. The chain is built from TRBV5-4 and TRBJ1-3; D is possibly TRBD1 (5 bases). Deletions cut 2 bases from V and 0 bases from J, with 15 bases between. The CDR3 has 17 residues. CDR1 is SGHNT, CDR2 YYREEE, per germline (reference sequence). The CDR3: CASSLPTGPSSGNTIYF. The DNA of the CDR3 is TGTGCCAGCAGCTTACCTACAGGCCCCAGCTCTGGAAACACCATATATTTT.

This chain uses TRBV6-1 with TRBJ2-7, with D tentatively TRBD1 (5 bases). CDR1 and CDR2 (germline): MNHNS, SASEGT. V was pared by 3 bases and J by 6 bases, with 21 bases between. The CDR3 has 16 residues. CDR3 in amino acids: CASSDSRGRPAREQYF. The CDR3 coding sequence is TGTGCCAGCAGTGATTCTAGGGGCAGACCTGCTCGCGAGCAGTACTTC.

The chain recombines TRBV6-5 with TRBJ2-7; weak D call: TRBD1 (6 bases). The CDR3 totals 14 residues. The germline CDR1 and CDR2 sequences are MNHEY and SVGAGI. Deletions cut 2 bases from V and 2 bases from J, with 10 bases between. The CDR3 reads CASSYGKGAYEQYF. In DNA, the CDR3 is TGTGCCAGCAGTTACGGAAAGGGGGCCTACGAGCAGTACTTC.

The chain is built from TRBV30 and TRBJ2-3, with 12 bases identical to TRBD1. CDR3 length: 16 residues. Germline loops: CDR1 GTSNPN, CDR2 SVGIG (reference sequence). Trimming took 4 bases from V and 6 from J; bases not matched to a gene: 11. The CDR3 DNA reads TGTGCCTGGAAGGGCCCGGGACAGGGGGCTCCGGATACGCAGTATTTT. This gives the protein CAWKGPGQGAPDTQYF.

The rearrangement uses TRBV27 and TRBJ1-5; no firm D call. Looked up from germline, CDR1 is MNHEY and CDR2 is SMNVEV (reference sequence). Trimming removed 3 bases from V and 7 bases from J, with 13 bases in between. The CDR3 loop spans 14 amino acids. The CDR3 loop is CASSFKGAGQPQHF. The DNA of the CDR3 is TGTGCCAGCAGTTTTAAGGGAGCGGGGCAGCCCCAGCATTTT.

V and J are TRBV18 and TRBJ2-7; 10 bases are shared with TRBD1. The CDR3 consists of 14 residues. J was trimmed by 3 bases and V by 6 bases; bases with no gene match: 5. Germline loops: CDR1 KGHSH, CDR2 LQKENI. As DNA, the CDR3 is TGTGCCAGCTCGCCGACAGGGGGCGGCTACGAGCAGTACTTC. Its protein is CASSPTGGGYEQYF.

The rearrangement links TRBV7-8 to TRBJ1-3; perhaps TRBD1 as D (5 bases). The V and J ends lost 3 bases and 1 base respectively, with 10 bases between them. There are 15 residues in the CDR3. Germline V gives CDR1 SGHVS, CDR2 FQNEAQ. CDR3 in amino acids: CASSFGGVSGNTIYF. In DNA form, the CDR3 reads TGTGCCAGCAGCTTTGGGGGGGTTTCTGGAAACACCATATATTTT.

J is TRBJ2-2 and V is TRBV28; D unclear. CDR3 length: 14 amino acids. Germline V lookup: CDR1 MDHEN, CDR2 SYDVKM. V was clipped by 7 bases and J by 1 base, with 10 bases between them. The CDR3 is CASTTTGNTGELFF. DNA of the CDR3: TGTGCCAGCACTACCACGGGGAACACCGGGGAGCTGTTTTTT.